One and the same sample provided the 14 T cell receptor beta chains below, sequenced in a study of blood T cells in healthy people across ages. Primed by a sample-barcoded 5' primer and a J-beta primer mix, a second PCR proceeded for roughly 6 to 12 cycles. TCRdb reprocessed the 5' RACE reads via MiXCR and lists one record per CDR3 protein. Of roughly 1.6 million distinct CDR3 sequences listed, roughly 30% are singletons. The sequenced sample was blood. The receptors were gathered from a woman under 40 in good health.

The gene calls are TRBV20-1 and TRBJ2-7; D gene uncertain. The CDR3 sequence is 11 residues long. Germline CDR1 and CDR2: DFQATT and SNEGSKA (reference sequence). Trimming removed 6 bases from V and 2 bases from J, with 8 bases in between. The CDR3 DNA reads as TGCAGTGCCCCGCAACCCTACGAGCAGTACTTC. Its protein product is CSAPQPYEQYF.

Notes on this clonotype: This may be a read error, as it is one base from a much larger clone. The chain combines TRBV12-3 or TRBV12-4 with TRBJ2-3; D possibly corresponds to TRBD2 (6 bases). The V end was cut by 7 bases, the J end by 4 bases, with 15 bases between. The CDR3 has 14 residues. The CDR3: CASNPMGGADTQYF. CDR3 bases: TGTGCCAGCAATCCAATGGGGGGAGCAGATACGCAGTATTTT.

This clonotype was seen only once. The junction departs from the called germline gene at one end, perhaps through a read error. V and J are TRBV20-1 and TRBJ2-3, with TRBD2 matching 7 bases. CDR1 and CDR2 (germline): DFQATT, SNEGSKA (reference sequence). The CDR3 is made up of 18 amino acids. DNA for the CDR3: TGCAGTGCTAGTGGGGGTAGTCTAGCGGACCCTAGCACAGGTACGCAGTATTTT. The encoded protein is CSASGGSLADPSTGTQYF.

The chain has TRBV4-2 and TRBJ2-5, with 9 bases that match TRBD2. After removal of 3 bases from V and 2 bases from J, the junction contained 4 bases not matched to a gene. Germline loops: CDR1 LGHNA, CDR2 YNFKEQ. CDR3 length equals 15 residues. CDR3 loop: CASSQPGLAQETQYF. The CDR3 coding sequence is TGTGCCAGCAGCCAGCCGGGACTAGCACAAGAGACCCAGTACTTC.

The gene calls are TRBV5-1 and TRBJ1-2; D ambiguous. This CDR3 has 15 amino acids. Germline V lookup: CDR1 SGHRS, CDR2 YFSETQ. Trimming stripped 0 bases from V and 0 bases from J, with 9 bases between. CDR3 loop: CASSLGPGTNYGYTF. The CDR3 bases are TGCGCCAGCAGCTTGGGGCCAGGCACTAACTATGGCTACACCTTC.

This clonotype appeared a few times. J is TRBJ2-7 and V is TRBV27; TRBD1 matches 7 bases. Germline trimming cut 5 bases from V and 0 bases from J; bases unmatched to any gene: 10. The germline V gene has CDR1 MNHEY and CDR2 SMNVEV (reference sequence). The CDR3 covers 16 residues. The CDR3 bases are TGTGCCAGCAGTGCCACAACAGGGGTTAGCTCCTACGAGCAGTACTTC. Translated, it gives CASSATTGVSSYEQYF.

The CDR3 sequence: CASSQDAVASGRIGQGSQETQYF. DNA for the CDR3: TGTGCCAGCAGCCAAGATGCCGTGGCTAGCGGGAGGATCGGCCAAGGATCGCAAGAGACCCAGTACTTC. The gene calls are TRBV3-1 and TRBJ2-5; 11 nucleotides align to TRBD2. Trimming cost V 0 bases and J 2 bases; bases outside gene matches: 23. Per the germline V gene, CDR1 is LGHDT and CDR2 is YNNKEL (reference sequence). The CDR3 runs 23 residues.

This clonotype came up a few times. The V gene is TRBV7-6, the J gene TRBJ1-1; possibly TRBD1 for D (6 bases). Germline values: CDR1 SGHVS, CDR2 FNYEAQ. The CDR3 sequence is 13 residues long. Deletions cut 6 bases from V and 4 bases from J, with 12 bases between. In DNA form, the CDR3 reads TGTGCCAGCAGGATGGGGGCAACCACTGAAGCTTTCTTT. This sequence encodes CASRMGATTEAFF. The whole variable domain, remainder taken from reference TRBV7-6 and TRBJ1-1, is GAGVSQSPRYKVTKRGQDVALRCDPISGHVSLYWYRQALGQGPEFLTYFNYEAQQDKSGLPNDRFSAERPEGSISTLTIQRTEQRDSAMYRCASRMGATTEAFFGQGTRLTVV.

The gene calls are TRBV7-8 and TRBJ2-5; 10 positions match TRBD1. The DNA end lines up better with TRBJ2-7; the J call may be wrong. Germline CDR1 reads SGHVS; CDR2 reads FQNEAQ. This CDR3 is 17 amino acids long. CDR3 in DNA: TGTGCCAGCATCAAAAGCCCACCGACAGGGGGCCCCTACGAGCAGTACTTC. Translated: CASIKSPPTGGPYEQYF.

In its sample, this clonotype was seen many times. Here the CDR3 DNA reads TGTGCCAGCAGCTTAGCGCCTGGGAGCTCCTACAATGAGCAGTTCTTC. Protein sequence: CASSLAPGSSYNEQFF. The chain has TRBV7-6 and TRBJ2-1; D might be TRBD2 (5 bases). Germline V gives CDR1 SGHVS, CDR2 FNYEAQ. The CDR3 has 16 amino acids. The V gene lost 0 bases and the J gene lost 0 bases, with 9 bases spanning the gap.

Points on this clonotype: One end of the junction is discordant with germline, which a read error may explain. The V gene is TRBV4-1, the J gene TRBJ2-5; D uncertain. The germline V gene encodes CDR1 MGHRA and CDR2 YSYEKL. The CDR3 length is 16 residues. The CDR3 DNA sequence: TGCGCCAGCAGCCAAGGAGATGTGACCCCACAAGAGACCCGGTACTTC. Translating gives CASSQGDVTPQETRYF.

The sample holds a few counts of this clonotype. This chain links TRBV6-6 with TRBJ2-7; TRBD1 matches 7 bases. In germline, CDR1 is MNHNY, CDR2 SVGAGI (reference sequence). The CDR3 contains 14 residues. With 5 bases clipped from V and 4 bases from J, the junction kept 8 bases outside the gene matches. CDR3 in amino acids: CASSNTGTVYEQYF. CDR3 DNA: TGTGCCAGCAGTAATACAGGGACAGTTTACGAGCAGTACTTC.

This clonotype was observed a few times. The gene calls are TRBV20-1 and TRBJ2-2; 9 bases line up with TRBD1. CDR3 length: 15 amino acids. V was clipped by 5 bases and J by 1 base; unmatched bases: 5. The germline V gene encodes CDR1 DFQATT and CDR2 SNEGSKA (reference sequence). Written as DNA, the CDR3 is TGCAGTGCTTCCTCGACAGGGGGGAACACCGGGGAGCTGTTTTTT. Residues: CSASSTGGNTGELFF.

V and J are TRBV28 and TRBJ1-5; 7 nucleotides agree with TRBD1. The CDR3 consists of 13 residues. CDR1 MDHEN and CDR2 SYDVKM come from the germline V gene. J was trimmed by 6 bases and V by 6 bases; bases with no gene match: 5. The CDR3 loop is CASRQGLAQPQHF. The CDR3 nucleotides read TGTGCCAGCAGACAGGGGTTGGCTCAGCCCCAGCATTTT.